This TCR beta chain was captured in a study of beta chain features in type 1 diabetes. Notes on the study in general: Shorter TCRB CDR3s, moderately but significantly so, were found in Type 1 diabetes patients in all four CD4+ subsets. Patients with type 1 diabetes showed fewer VDJ junction insertions and more deletions.

Sequencing targeted expressed TCRB transcripts, as all isolated RNA had been reverse transcribed. This table comes from immunoSEQ multiplex PCR, and its TCRdb copy is limited to in-frame clones, with some not included. Here the sample spans roughly 150,000 clones, less than 9.5% being singletons. Trimming stripped 7 bases from V and 1 base from J, with 13 bases between. CDR3 length: 14 amino acids. Looked up from germline, CDR1 is KGHSH and CDR2 is LQKENI. In regard to this clone: Antigen: not known.

The sequenced sample was central memory CD4+ T cells from blood. The sequence came from a woman aged 18 to 35 in good health. The chain combines TRBV18 with TRBJ1-1, with D uncertain. The DNA for the CDR3 is TGTGCCAGCTTAACATTCACGGGGAACACTGAAGCTTTCTTT. This encodes CASLTFTGNTEAFF.